Listed here are 20 T cell receptor beta chains from one sample, sequenced in a study of response to subunit inactivated influenza vaccine. From the RT-PCR reads, TCRdb called clonotypes with MiXCR, one entry per CDR3 protein. This table holds 150,000 to 200,000 distinct CDR3 sequences, roughly a tenth found once. The sequenced sample was CD8+ T cells sorted from PBMCs, obtained roughly 24 months after vaccination. Every receptor here comes from a man between 45 and 75 years old who received an inactivated influenza vaccine.

V usage is TRBV7-8 and J usage is TRBJ1-2; 7 nucleotides agree with TRBD1. V lost 5 bases and J lost 4; bases outside the gene matches: 13. Germline loops: CDR1 SGHVS, CDR2 FQNEAQ. The CDR3 loop spans 16 amino acids. CDR3: CASSPLVGGPGYGYTF. The DNA of the CDR3 is TGTGCCAGCAGCCCCTTGGTAGGGGGCCCAGGCTATGGCTACACCTTC.

This clonotype was found a few times. The chain links TRBV7-9 to TRBJ1-2, with no clear D. V was cut by 0 bases and J by 8 bases, with 7 bases left in between. Germline V gene lookup returns CDR1 SEHNR and CDR2 FQNEAQ (reference sequence). This CDR3 spans 12 amino acids. The CDR3 reads CASSLARQGYTF. The CDR3 DNA follows: TGTGCCAGCAGCTTAGCGCGCCAGGGCTACACCTTC.

This clonotype has only a few counts. The chain combines TRBV7-6 with TRBJ2-3, with 9 bases fitting TRBD2. Germline V gene sequence: CDR1 SGHVS, CDR2 FNYEAQ. Germline trimming cut 0 bases from V and 2 bases from J; bases unmatched to any gene: 3. The CDR3 sequence is 16 residues long. The CDR3 spells CASSLAASGVTDTQYF. DNA for the CDR3: TGTGCCAGCAGCTTAGCGGCTAGCGGGGTCACAGATACGCAGTATTTT.

This clonotype appeared many times. The chain recombines TRBV27 with TRBJ2-1, with TRBD2 as a possible D gene (7 bases). The CDR3 totals 16 residues. The V gene lost 6 bases and the J gene lost 4 bases, with 19 bases spanning the gap. The V gene's germline CDR1 is MNHEY and CDR2 SMNVEV (reference sequence). This CDR3 is CASRRPRGALYNEQFF. The CDR3 DNA reads TGTGCCAGCAGGCGGCCCCGGGGGGCTCTATACAATGAGCAGTTCTTC.

This clonotype was observed a single time. In nucleotides, the CDR3 is TGTGCCAGCGGCGACCAGATGAACACTGAAGCTTTCTTT. It translates to CASGDQMNTEAFF. The V call is TRBV6-6, the J call TRBJ1-1; D not certain. The CDR3 loop spans 13 amino acids. Trimming cost V 8 bases and J 0 bases, with 10 bases left between them. Germline CDR1 MNHNY, CDR2 SVGAGI (reference sequence).

About this clonotype itself: One end of the junction fails to match germline, which may point to a read error. V usage is TRBV20-1 and J usage is TRBJ1-2, with D possibly matching TRBD1 (5 bases). Looked up from germline, CDR1 is DFQATT and CDR2 is SNEGSKA (reference sequence). The CDR3 covers 14 residues. Written as DNA, the CDR3 is TGCAGGGCTAGTGGTGTACAGGTTAACTATGGCTACACCTTC. Encoded protein: CRASGVQVNYGYTF.

This chain connects TRBV28 to TRBJ1-5; D possibly corresponds to TRBD1 (6 bases). Germline CDR1 MDHEN, CDR2 SYDVKM. Trimming removed 3 bases from V and 4 bases from J, with 16 bases in between. The CDR3 has 16 amino acids. As DNA, the CDR3 is TGTGCCAGCAGTTTGCGCGGGACATATAGGAATCAGCCCCAGCATTTT. Amino acid sequence: CASSLRGTYRNQPQHF.

This clonotype occurred a few times. This rearrangement joins TRBV18 to TRBJ2-7; no firm D call. The CDR3 is made up of 13 amino acids. V was cut by 2 bases and J by 3 bases, with 8 bases left in between. CDR1 is KGHSH and CDR2 is LQKENI in the germline V gene. The CDR3 here is CASSPSSYYEQYF. CDR3 sequence (DNA): TGTGCCAGCTCACCATCAAGCTACTACGAGCAGTACTTC. Full variable domain (outside the CDR3, taken from reference TRBV18 and TRBJ2-7): NAGVMQNPRHLVRRRGQEARLRCSPMKGHSHVYWYRQLPEEGLKFMVYLQKENIIDESGMPKERFSAEFPKEGPSILRIQQVVRGDSAAYFCASSPSSYYEQYFGPGTRLTVT.

The chain has TRBV20-1 and TRBJ2-5, with D possibly matching TRBD1 (6 bases). The CDR3 is made up of 14 amino acids. Germline V gene sequence: CDR1 DFQATT, CDR2 SNEGSKA (reference sequence). V lost 3 bases to trimming and J lost 5 bases, with 16 bases between them. The DNA of the CDR3 is TGCAGTGCTAGGGATACAGGGTTTTGGGAGACCCAGTACTTC. Its translation: CSARDTGFWETQYF.

This clonotype was counted a few times. CDR3 protein: CASSLDVRGTGNTIYF. CDR3 DNA sequence: TGTGCCAGCAGCTTAGATGTCAGGGGGACTGGAAACACCATATATTTT. The J gene is TRBJ1-3, the V gene TRBV7-6, with 7 bases identical to TRBD1. The germline CDR1 and CDR2 sequences are SGHVS and FNYEAQ. V shed 1 base, J shed 2 bases, and the junction held 5 bases outside the gene matches. The CDR3 loop spans 16 amino acids.

CDR3 sequence: CASSESIGGEQYF. The CDR3 nucleotides read TGCGCCAGCAGTGAGTCGATCGGGGGCGAGCAGTACTTC. The V call is TRBV10-1, the J call TRBJ2-7; a possible D gene is TRBD2 (6 bases). V was clipped by 0 bases and J by 6 bases, with 9 bases between them. The CDR3 is 13 residues long. Germline CDR1 and CDR2: WNHNN and SYGVQD (reference sequence).

This clonotype was detected only a few times. The chain combines TRBV2 with TRBJ2-5; 7 bases line up with TRBD1. The CDR3 is 12 residues long. The germline V gene encodes CDR1 SNHLY and CDR2 FYNNEI. J was trimmed by 4 bases and V by 7 bases; bases with no gene match: 3. Here the CDR3 DNA reads TGTGCCAGCATGAACAGGGGAGAGACCCAGTACTTC. Translating gives CASMNRGETQYF.

This clonotype was counted many times. This chain uses TRBV11-2 with TRBJ2-2, with 8 bases identical to TRBD1. This CDR3 region has 16 residues. In germline, CDR1 is SGHAT, CDR2 FQNNGV. Losses at the gene ends were 3 bases for V and 6 bases for J; bases not matched to a gene: 9. The CDR3 sequence: CASSLTGVEYSGELFF. CDR3 sequence (DNA): TGTGCCAGCAGCTTGACAGGGGTAGAGTATTCCGGGGAGCTGTTTTTT.

The CDR3 sequence is CASSLGVGGYAFDTQYF. In nucleotides, the CDR3 is TGTGCCAGCAGTCTAGGGGTCGGGGGATATGCGTTTGATACGCAGTATTTT. This sequence joins TRBV7-9 and TRBJ2-3; weak D call: TRBD2 (6 bases). Trimming shortened V by 6 bases and J by 6 bases, and 25 bases separated the two germline ends. Germline CDR1 reads SEHNR; CDR2 reads FQNEAQ (reference sequence). The CDR3 has 17 amino acids.

This clonotype has only a few counts. The chain combines TRBV7-6 with TRBJ2-7; TRBD1 agrees at 7 bases. This CDR3 has 17 amino acids. The V gene's germline CDR1 is SGHVS and CDR2 FNYEAQ. V gave up 5 bases and J gave up 2 bases; unmatched junction bases: 15. CDR3: CASSPFPGTENAYEQYF. The CDR3 DNA is TGTGCCAGCAGCCCGTTCCCGGGGACAGAGAACGCCTACGAGCAGTACTTC. Variable domain in full (rest from reference TRBV7-6 and TRBJ2-7): GAGVSQSPRYKVTKRGQDVALRCDPISGHVSLYWYRQALGQGPEFLTYFNYEAQQDKSGLPNDRFSAERPEGSISTLTIQRTEQRDSAMYRCASSPFPGTENAYEQYFGPGTRLTVT.

This rearrangement joins TRBV9 to TRBJ2-3; no reliable D call. Germline V CDR1 and CDR2: SGDLS, YYNGEE. This CDR3 is 15 amino acids long. V dropped 2 bases and J dropped 4 bases, with 14 bases sitting between them. The CDR3 spells CASSVVGGGSDTQYF. In DNA form, the CDR3 reads TGTGCCAGCAGCGTGGTGGGTGGCGGTTCAGATACGCAGTATTTT.

The chain uses TRBV6-6 and TRBJ1-2; no definite D call. Germline assignment: CDR1 MNHNY and CDR2 SVGAGI (reference sequence). The CDR3 is 13 residues long. With 3 bases removed from V and 4 bases from J, the gap between germline ends came to 9 bases. CDR3: CASSYPDVYGYTF. Here the CDR3 DNA reads TGTGCCAGCAGTTATCCGGATGTCTATGGCTACACCTTC.

V gene TRBV5-1 combines with J gene TRBJ2-2; no reliable D call. CDR1 is SGHRS, CDR2 YFSETQ, per germline. Between the trimmed V and J ends, which lost 7 bases and 2 bases, there was a span of 12 bases. The CDR3 runs 14 residues. For the CDR3, the DNA is TGCGCCAGCTTAGCTGGTGGTAACACCGGGGAGCTGTTTTTT. Translation gives CASLAGGNTGELFF.

The chain combines TRBV18 with TRBJ2-1; either TRBD1 or TRBD2 may supply D (5 bases each). Germline V gives CDR1 KGHSH, CDR2 LQKENI. With 5 bases removed from V and 9 bases from J, the gap between germline ends came to 11 bases. The CDR3 is made up of 12 amino acids. The CDR3 protein is CASSDVGAEQFF. As DNA, the CDR3 is TGTGCCAGCTCAGACGTCGGGGCTGAGCAGTTCTTC.

The CDR3: CASSLGRSWEQYF. The CDR3, as DNA: TGTGCCAGCAGTTTAGGGCGATCCTGGGAGCAGTACTTC. The J gene is TRBJ2-7, the V gene TRBV27; D ambiguous. Germline loops: CDR1 MNHEY, CDR2 SMNVEV (reference sequence). The CDR3 runs 13 residues. Trimming left V 2 bases short and J 7 bases short, with 12 bases between.